This TCR beta chain was identified in a study of shared clonotypes between healthy human individuals. This clone was seen a single time. The DNA input per sorted-subset replicate PCR was 200 ng, corresponding to some 30,000 T cell genomes. Repertoires were generated with immunoSEQ multiplex PCR, while TCRdb's copy carries only in-frame clones and drops some. This sample has approximately 740,000 clones; approximately 79% occur once, and the top ten carry more than 1.5%. The V and J ends lost 5 bases and 0 bases respectively, with 11 bases between them. Germline V gene data show CDR1 as SGHVS and CDR2 as FQNEAQ. This CDR3 contains 15 residues.

The sample comprised memory CD4+ T cells sorted from blood. Subset described: CD45RA-negative fraction. The V call is TRBV7-8, the J call TRBJ2-1; no definite D call. This receptor was obtained from a woman aged 25 to 39 in good health. Here the CDR3 DNA reads TGTGCCAGCAGCCCCCTAATCGGCTCCTACAATGAGCAGTTCTTC. This translates into CASSPLIGSYNEQFF.